A selection of T cell receptor beta chains follows, all from one sample in a study of neoadjuvant anti-PD-1 for oral cavity cancer. Libraries were prepared by immunoSEQ multiplex PCR; TCRdb keeps only in-frame clonotypes and omits some of them. Of 14,000 or so clones listed, roughly four fifths are singletons. This sample comprised PBMCs, obtained after nivolumab (anti-PD-1) treatment. Receptor source: a person aged 40 to 85 with oral cavity squamous cell carcinoma. CDR3s include the opening cysteine and the closing phenylalanine or tryptophan. The order of the fields is J gene, D gene, V gene, clone size, CDR3 DNA, CDR3 protein. The D gene is left open where the match is weak. Size is omitted from some rows. Given values are once, few, many or a class for expanded clones.

TRBJ1-1,NA,TRBV9,NA,TGTGCCAGCAGCGTAGAAACGAACACTGAAGCTTTCTTT,CASSVETNTEAFF
TRBJ2-7,TRBD2,TRBV6-5,NA,TGTGCCAGCAGTTACTCCTCGGGACTAGCATACTACGAGCAGTACTTC,CASSYSSGLAYYEQYF
TRBJ1-5,TRBD1,TRBV6-1,NA,TGTGCCAGCAGTGCTGACAGGGATCGCAGTCAGCCCCAGCATTTT,CASSADRDRSQPQHF
TRBJ2-7,TRBD2,TRBV4-1,NA,TGCGCCAGCAGCCGTTCACCGGGACTAGCGGGGTACGAGCAGTACTTC,CASSRSPGLAGYEQYF
TRBJ1-5,NA,TRBV7-8,few,TGTGCCAGCAGCTCCAGCCGGGTTATCAATCAGCCCCAGCATTTT,CASSSSRVINQPQHF
TRBJ1-1,NA,TRBV27,NA,TGTGCCAGCAGGGGACTGTGGCTTGGCACTGAAGCTTTCTTT,CASRGLWLGTEAFF
TRBJ1-1,TRBD1,TRBV10-3,NA,TGTGCCATAGGGACAGGGGGCTTGAACACTGAAGCTTTCTTT,CAIGTGGLNTEAFF
TRBJ2-7,TRBD1,TRBV6-6,NA,TGTGCCAGCAGTCGACAGGGGGCGGGCTACGAGCAGTACTTC,CASSRQGAGYEQYF
TRBJ2-2,NA,TRBV7-6,NA,TGTGCCAGCAGCTTAGGACAGCTGACCGGGGAGCTGTTTTTT,CASSLGQLTGELFF
TRBJ2-1,TRBD2,TRBV7-8,NA,TGTGCCAGCAGCTTATTCCAGCGGGGGGTCTACAATGAGCAGTTCTTC,CASSLFQRGVYNEQFF
TRBJ1-2,TRBD1,TRBV27,NA,TGTGCCAGCAGTGTAAACAGGGGGGGTCGTTATGGCTACACCTTC,CASSVNRGGRYGYTF
TRBJ1-5,TRBD1,TRBV30,few,TGTGCCTCAGGACAGGGCGGTATCCAGCCCCAGCATTTT,CASGQGGIQPQHF
TRBJ2-5,TRBD2,TRBV4-1,NA,TGCGCCAGCAGCCCAGGACTAGCGGGAGTCCAAGAGACCCAGTACTTC,CASSPGLAGVQETQYF
TRBJ2-3,NA,TRBV11-2,NA,TGTGCCAGCAGCTTAGGGGGAGGCCTCACAGATACGCAGTATTTT,CASSLGGGLTDTQYF